The 31 T cell receptor beta chains in this list originate from one sample, sequenced in a study of tumor-infiltrating lymphocytes in localized non-small cell lung cancer. Sequencing used immunoSEQ multiplex PCR; TCRdb keeps in-frame clones, though not all of them. This repertoire shows around 12,000 clones, nearly 85% found once; its top ten account for approximately 12%. Material: uninvolved lung tissue not adjacent to the tumor. Receptors originate from a human donor with non-small cell lung cancer.

The chain carries TRBV7-3 and TRBJ2-2; D is perhaps TRBD1 (5 bases). CDR1 is SGHTA, CDR2 FQGTGA, per germline. The CDR3 covers 14 residues. V was cut by 5 bases and J by 1 base, with 8 bases left in between. In DNA form, the CDR3 reads TGTGCCAGCAGCCCTACAGGGAACACCGGGGAGCTGTTTTTT. Translation gives CASSPTGNTGELFF.

The chain links TRBV7-2 to TRBJ2-2; D may be TRBD2 (6 bases). The CDR3 runs to 15 residues. Germline CDR1 reads SGHTA; CDR2 reads FQGNSA. With 6 bases removed from V and 0 bases from J, the gap between germline ends came to 11 bases. The CDR3 bases are TGTGCCAGCAGGTCGGGGGTTACGAACACCGGGGAGCTGTTTTTT. This encodes CASRSGVTNTGELFF. Drawing the rest from reference TRBV7-2 and TRBJ2-2, the complete variable domain is GAGVSQSPSNKVTEKGKDVELRCDPISGHTALYWYRQSLGQGLEFLIYFQGNSAPDKSGLPSDRFSAERTGGSVSTLTIQRTQQEDSAVYLCASRSGVTNTGELFFGEGSRLTVL.

In nucleotides, the CDR3 is TGTGCCAGCAGTTACTCCGGGGGGAAATCTGGAAACACCATATATTTT. Translated, it gives CASSYSGGKSGNTIYF. The chain links TRBV6-6 to TRBJ1-3; TRBD1 might be the D (5 bases). Germline V gene data show CDR1 as MNHNY and CDR2 as SVGAGI (reference sequence). The CDR3 is 16 residues long. Trimming removed 0 bases at V and 1 base at J, with 10 bases between.

This chain links TRBV10-2 with TRBJ1-4; 7 bases line up with TRBD1. The CDR3 is made up of 15 amino acids. Per the germline V gene, CDR1 is WSHSY and CDR2 is SAAADI. V lost 7 bases to trimming and J lost 5 bases; unmatched junction nucleotides: 10. CDR3 in DNA: TGCGCCAGCAAAAAGGGGGCAGGGACAAATGAAAAACTGTTTTTT. It codes for CASKKGAGTNEKLFF.

The V gene is TRBV10-3, the J gene TRBJ2-3; D might be TRBD2 (7 bases). Germline-derived CDR1 and CDR2 are ENHRY and SYGVKD. V shed 2 bases and J shed 5 bases, with 14 bases lying between them. The CDR3 has 15 amino acids. The CDR3 protein is CAISEPQGRGDTQYF. CDR3 sequence (DNA): TGTGCCATCAGTGAGCCCCAGGGGAGGGGAGATACGCAGTATTTT.

This chain uses TRBV28 with TRBJ1-1, with 8 positions matching TRBD1. CDR3 size: 15 residues. Unmatched junction bases numbered 16, after V lost 5 bases and J lost 11 bases. Germline CDR1 reads MDHEN; CDR2 reads SYDVKM. The CDR3: CASSPPGQGWPWAFF. CDR3 nucleotides: TGTGCCAGCAGTCCACCCGGACAGGGATGGCCCTGGGCTTTCTTT.

The V gene is TRBV6-6, the J gene TRBJ2-7; TRBD2 is a possible D gene (5 bases). V was cut by 6 bases and J by 6 bases, with 15 bases left in between. Per the germline V gene, CDR1 is MNHNY and CDR2 is SVGAGI (reference sequence). CDR3 length: 13 amino acids. The CDR3 sequence: CASRPGRGSEQYF. For the CDR3, the DNA is TGTGCCAGCAGACCAGGACGCGGGTCCGAGCAGTACTTC.

The chain has TRBV29-1 and TRBJ1-2; the match to TRBD1 covers 7 bases. The germline CDR1 and CDR2 sequences are SQVTM and ANQGSEA. CDR3 length: 13 amino acids. Trimming removed 4 bases from V and 5 bases from J; junction bases left unmatched: 7. Here the CDR3 DNA reads TGCAGCGTTGTCGAACAGGGGCGGTATGGCTACACCTTC. Protein: CSVVEQGRYGYTF.

This clone was seen a handful of times. The chain joins TRBV6-4 to TRBJ1-1; D unresolved. Germline V lookup: CDR1 MRHNA, CDR2 SNTAGT. Trimming removed 2 bases from V and 5 bases from J, with 9 bases in between. The length of the CDR3 is 13 residues. CDR3 amino acids: CASSDDLYTEAFF. The CDR3 DNA sequence: TGTGCCAGCAGTGACGACCTTTATACTGAAGCTTTCTTT.

V and J are TRBV6-6 and TRBJ1-6, with TRBD1 as a possible D gene (5 bases). The V gene lost 5 bases and the J gene lost 7 bases, with 12 bases spanning the gap. This CDR3 is 14 amino acids long. The germline CDR1 and CDR2 sequences are MNHNY and SVGAGI (reference sequence). The CDR3 region has the DNA TGTGCCAGCAGTCGAGACAGCCTGAATTCACCCCTCCACTTT. As protein: CASSRDSLNSPLHF.

This chain connects TRBV19 to TRBJ2-3; TRBD1 matches 7 bases. The CDR3 consists of 12 residues. Trimming took 7 bases from V and 6 from J; bases not matched to a gene: 4. Per the germline V gene, CDR1 is LNHDA and CDR2 is SQIVND (reference sequence). CDR3 residues: CASTRQGDTQYF. CDR3 in DNA: TGTGCCAGTACGAGACAGGGCGATACGCAGTATTTT.

This sequence joins TRBV25-1 and TRBJ1-4; weak D call: TRBD1 (5 bases). V lost 3 bases to trimming and J lost 3 bases, with 8 bases between them. Germline V gives CDR1 MGHDK, CDR2 SYGVNS. The CDR3 spans 14 residues. CDR3 sequence reads: CASSEEGPNEKLFF. For the CDR3, the DNA is TGTGCCAGCAGTGAGGAGGGACCTAATGAAAAACTGTTTTTT. The full variable domain, with the rest looked up from reference TRBV25-1 and TRBJ1-4, is EADIYQTPRYLVIGTGKKITLECSQTMGHDKMYWYQQDPGMELHLIHYSYGVNSTEKGDLSSESTVSRIRTEHFPLTLESARPSHTSQYLCASSEEGPNEKLFFGSGTQLSVL.

The rearrangement links TRBV19 to TRBJ2-7, with D hard to call. V was clipped by 0 bases and J by 2 bases, with 8 bases between them. The CDR3 spans 14 residues. CDR1 is LNHDA and CDR2 is SQIVND in the germline V gene (reference sequence). CDR3 sequence (DNA): TGTGCCAGTAGTATAGATCCCGGAGCCTACGAGCAGTACTTC. This codes for CASSIDPGAYEQYF.

V gene TRBV30 combines with J gene TRBJ2-3; D gene unclear. The germline V gene encodes CDR1 GTSNPN and CDR2 SVGIG (reference sequence). Trimming removed 3 bases from V and 3 bases from J, with 19 bases in between. The CDR3 totals 16 residues. The CDR3 sequence: CAWSPTFTAGTDTQYF. CDR3 nucleotides: TGTGCCTGGAGCCCTACATTTACAGCTGGGACAGATACGCAGTATTTT. Full variable domain (rest looked up from reference TRBV30 and TRBJ2-3): SQTIHQWPATLVQPVGSPLSLECTVEGTSNPNLYWYRQAAGRGLQLLFYSVGIGQISSEVPQNLSASRPQDRQFILSSKKLLLSDSGFYLCAWSPTFTAGTDTQYFGPGTRLTVL.

The chain recombines TRBV2 with TRBJ1-5; tentative D call: TRBD1 (6 bases). Germline CDR1 SNHLY, CDR2 FYNNEI. V was clipped by 7 bases and J by 4 bases, with 14 bases between them. CDR3 size: 14 residues. CDR3 sequence: CASKQGLQNQPQHF. CDR3 DNA sequence: TGTGCCAGCAAACAGGGCTTGCAGAATCAGCCCCAGCATTTT.

V is TRBV19 and J is TRBJ2-3; D remains ambiguous. Germline CDR1 and CDR2: LNHDA and SQIVND (reference sequence). The V end lost 5 bases, the J end lost 0 bases, and 15 bases lay between the germline ends. This CDR3 contains 16 residues. The CDR3 sequence is CASSPPSELSTDTQYF. Written as DNA, the CDR3 is TGTGCCAGTAGTCCACCCTCAGAGCTTAGCACAGATACGCAGTATTTT.

This clone is judged medium-sized. In DNA, the CDR3 is TGTGCCACACAGGGCCGAACTAGCGGGGGGGCCGGCACCGGGGAGCTGTTTTTT. It codes for CATQGRTSGGAGTGELFF. V gene TRBV19 combines with J gene TRBJ2-2; 13 nucleotides align to TRBD2. CDR1 is LNHDA, CDR2 SQIVND, per germline (reference sequence). The CDR3 totals 18 residues. The J segment lost 4 bases and the V segment lost 10 bases, leaving 15 bases of the junction unmatched.

This clone has just a few counts. The rearrangement joins TRBV19 to TRBJ2-5, with D possibly matching TRBD1 (6 bases). Germline V CDR1 and CDR2: LNHDA, SQIVND (reference sequence). V lost 4 bases, J lost 7 bases, and 16 bases lay in between. This CDR3 has 14 residues. Here the CDR3 DNA reads TGTGCCAGTAGTACGGCAGGAGGACAGACGACCCAGTACTTC. This gives the protein CASSTAGGQTTQYF. The full variable domain, rest sourced from reference TRBV19 and TRBJ2-5, is DGGITQSPKYLFRKEGQNVTLSCEQNLNHDAMYWYRQDPGQGLRLIYYSQIVNDFQKGDIAEGYSVSREKKESFPLTVTSAQKNPTAFYLCASSTAGGQTTQYFGPGTRLLVL.

The V gene is TRBV7-2, the J gene TRBJ2-1; 8 nucleotides line up with TRBD1. Germline trimming cut 5 bases from V and 5 bases from J; bases unmatched to any gene: 5. The germline gives CDR1 SGHTA, CDR2 FQGNSA. This CDR3 spans 14 amino acids. The CDR3 sequence: CASSPGQANNEQFF. The CDR3 nucleotides read TGTGCCAGCAGCCCGGGACAGGCGAACAATGAGCAGTTCTTC.

The chain has TRBV27 and TRBJ1-1; the match to TRBD1 covers 7 bases. The V segment lost 5 bases and the J segment 2 bases; nucleotides outside the gene matches: 2. The CDR3 extends over 13 amino acids. CDR1 is MNHEY, CDR2 SMNVEV, per germline (reference sequence). The CDR3 coding sequence is TGTGCCAGCAGTAGGGGGCGAAACACTGAAGCTTTCTTT. This gives the protein CASSRGRNTEAFF.

This chain connects TRBV5-6 to TRBJ2-5; TRBD2 is a possible D gene (5 bases). The CDR3 loop spans 16 amino acids. Trimming stripped 1 base from V and 4 bases from J, with 17 bases between. Germline V CDR1 and CDR2: SGHDT, YYEEEE. CDR3 loop: CASSLSTGYWRETQYF. The CDR3, as DNA: TGTGCCAGCAGCTTGTCTACGGGGTATTGGCGAGAGACCCAGTACTTC. The complete variable domain, with remaining parts taken from reference TRBV5-6 and TRBJ2-5, reads DAGVTQSPTHLIKTRGQQVTLRCSPKSGHDTVSWYQQALGQGPQFIFQYYEEEERQRGNFPDRFSGHQFPNYSSELNVNALLLGDSALYLCASSLSTGYWRETQYFGPGTRLLVL.

This chain connects TRBV7-2 to TRBJ1-5; 9 bases fit TRBD1. The CDR3 extends over 16 amino acids. V shed 5 bases, J shed 3 bases, and the junction held 8 bases outside the gene matches. Germline CDR1 SGHTA, CDR2 FQGNSA. The CDR3 DNA follows: TGTGCCAGCAGCGAAGGGACAGGGAGTAACAATCAGCCCCAGCATTTT. Amino acid sequence: CASSEGTGSNNQPQHF.

The chain has TRBV6-6 and TRBJ1-2; 8 bases are a match to TRBD1. This CDR3 comprises 13 residues. Unmatched junction bases numbered 5, after V lost 6 bases and J lost 5 bases. Germline V gene data show CDR1 as MNHNY and CDR2 as SVGAGI (reference sequence). CDR3 nucleotide sequence: TGTGCCAGCAGCCGACAGGGGACGTATGGCTACACCTTC. Protein: CASSRQGTYGYTF.

The chain is built from TRBV25-1 and TRBJ2-3, with D unclear. The V and J ends lost 6 bases and 6 bases respectively, with 7 bases between them. The CDR3 covers 11 residues. The V gene's germline CDR1 is MGHDK and CDR2 SYGVNS. The CDR3 DNA reads as TGTGCCAGCAGGGACGCGGATACGCAGTATTTT. This sequence encodes CASRDADTQYF.

This clone was found once. The chain combines TRBV7-2 with TRBJ1-1, with D unclear. With 1 base removed from V and 0 bases from J, the gap between germline ends came to 12 bases. The V gene's germline CDR1 is SGHTA and CDR2 FQGNSA. This CDR3 is built from 16 residues. In nucleotides, the CDR3 is TGTGCCAGCAGCTTAGTTTGGGGAACGGTGAACACTGAAGCTTTCTTT. Translating gives CASSLVWGTVNTEAFF.

The V call is TRBV7-2, the J call TRBJ2-5; TRBD1 or TRBD2 may be the D gene (5 bases each). Trimming shortened V by 1 base and J by 5 bases, and 8 bases separated the two germline ends. The CDR3 totals 13 residues. Germline V gene data show CDR1 as SGHTA and CDR2 as FQGNSA. The CDR3 is CASSLGGWETQYF. The CDR3 DNA follows: TGTGCCAGCAGCTTAGGGGGGTGGGAGACCCAGTACTTC.

The chain combines TRBV12-5 with TRBJ1-2, with D maybe TRBD1 (5 bases). The CDR3 sequence is 13 residues long. Germline CDR1 reads LGHNT; CDR2 reads FRNRAP. V gave up 5 bases and J gave up 6 bases, with 13 bases separating them. This chain's CDR3 is CASGLGLFDGYTF. The CDR3 DNA reads TGTGCTAGTGGTCTGGGACTTTTCGATGGCTACACCTTC.

The chain employs TRBV6-6 and TRBJ2-2, with 7 bases identical to TRBD1. V gave up 7 bases and J gave up 5 bases; unmatched junction bases: 4. CDR3 length: 13 residues. CDR1 and CDR2 from the germline V gene are MNHNY and SVGAGI (reference sequence). The CDR3 DNA sequence: TGTGCCAGCAAGAGCAGGGGGACCGGGGAGCTGTTTTTT. Translated, it gives CASKSRGTGELFF.

The V call is TRBV29-1, the J call TRBJ1-5, with D tentatively TRBD1 (5 bases). The CDR3 runs 13 residues. The germline V and J ends were trimmed by 6 bases and 0 bases, with 9 bases remaining between them. Germline loops: CDR1 SQVTM, CDR2 ANQGSEA. CDR3 DNA: TGCAGCGTCCGACAGAATAGCAATCAGCCCCAGCATTTT. Protein: CSVRQNSNQPQHF.

The J gene is TRBJ1-6, the V gene TRBV28; tentative D call: TRBD1 (5 bases). Per the germline V gene, CDR1 is MDHEN and CDR2 is SYDVKM. Trimming stripped 6 bases from V and 4 bases from J, with 22 bases between. This CDR3 is 18 amino acids long. In DNA, the CDR3 is TGTGCCAGCAGCACCCGAACCTTCTCGGGGGTGTATAATTCACCCCTCCACTTT. Protein product: CASSTRTFSGVYNSPLHF.

The chain uses TRBV2 and TRBJ2-1; D uncertain. V lost 6 bases, J lost 0 bases, and 12 bases lay in between. This CDR3 comprises 15 residues. The germline CDR1 and CDR2 sequences are SNHLY and FYNNEI. CDR3: CASSSGQSSYNEQFF. In DNA, the CDR3 is TGTGCCAGCAGCTCGGGTCAGAGCTCCTACAATGAGCAGTTCTTC.